One sample yielded the 25 T cell receptor beta chains listed below, sequenced in a study of cytomegalovirus exposure and HLA in healthy donors (dated by TCRdb to 2017 to 2019). The library was built by means of the immunoSEQ multiplex PCR assay. A mixture of 60 forward primers for TCR Vbeta segments and 13 reverse primers for TCR Jbeta segments was used in the multiplex PCR. In its TCRdb copy, this immuneACCESS table keeps in-frame sequences only and misses some clones. Where compared with another copy, unresolved V genes explain less than half of these, and the others have no known cause. This sample holds around 150,000 clones; 55% to 75% were observed only once. 6% to 8.5% of the sample lies in the top ten. The specimen sequenced was PBMCs. These receptor sequences come from a woman aged 60-75 years in good health and CMV-seropositive.

The V gene is TRBV6-5, the J gene TRBJ2-2; the D gene is possibly TRBD2 (5 bases). The germline V gene encodes CDR1 MNHEY and CDR2 SVGAGI. CDR3 size: 16 residues. The V end lost 4 bases, the J end lost 1 base, and 13 bases lay between the germline ends. The CDR3 loop is CASSFLTTRNTGELFF. Written as DNA, the CDR3 is TGTGCCAGCAGTTTCTTGACTACTCGGAACACCGGGGAGCTGTTTTTT.

V is TRBV5-1 and J is TRBJ1-3; no definite D call. The ends were cut back, 4 bases at V and 0 bases at J, with 11 bases in the middle. Per germline, CDR1 SGHRS and CDR2 YFSETQ. The CDR3 is 15 amino acids. The CDR3 is CASSDTSGSGNTIYF. As DNA, the CDR3 is TGCGCCAGCAGCGACACATCAGGCTCTGGAAACACCATATATTTT.

CDR3 DNA sequence: TGCAGCGTTGAAGACCGAGGACTAGCGGGAGATGAGCAGTTCTTC. Protein: CSVEDRGLAGDEQFF. V usage is TRBV29-1 and J usage is TRBJ2-1; TRBD2 agrees at 13 bases. The J segment lost 8 bases and the V segment lost 0 bases, leaving 4 bases of the junction unmatched. The CDR3 extends over 15 amino acids. In germline, CDR1 is SQVTM, CDR2 ANQGSEA.

The V and J genes are TRBV7-2 and TRBJ2-3; TRBD2 agrees at 10 bases. The CDR3 consists of 15 residues. The V gene end was trimmed by 5 bases and the J gene end by 1 base; junction bases not matched to a gene: 3. Looked up from germline, CDR1 is SGHTA and CDR2 is FQGNSA. The CDR3 is CASSRAGGGTDTQYF. DNA for the CDR3: TGTGCCAGCAGCCGAGCGGGAGGGGGCACAGATACGCAGTATTTT.

This clone was counted once. The chain recombines TRBV4-1 with TRBJ1-1; D is ambiguous. The germline V gene encodes CDR1 MGHRA and CDR2 YSYEKL. The ends were cut back, 1 base at V and 0 bases at J, with 9 bases in the middle. There are 15 residues in the CDR3. Written as DNA, the CDR3 is TGCGCCAGCAGCCAAGCCCAGATTGTGAACACTGAAGCTTTCTTT. This sequence encodes CASSQAQIVNTEAFF.

This chain uses TRBV4-3 with TRBJ2-1; D gene ambiguous. The V end was cut by 2 bases, the J end by 0 bases, with 8 bases between. CDR1 is LGHNA and CDR2 is YSLEER in the germline V gene. This CDR3 has 15 amino acids. CDR3 bases: TGCGCCAGCAGCCAAAGACTGGGCTCCTACAATGAGCAGTTCTTC. This codes for CASSQRLGSYNEQFF.

The chain couples TRBV11-2 to TRBJ1-4; 7 bases agree with TRBD1. Germline V gene data show CDR1 as SGHAT and CDR2 as FQNNGV. The CDR3 totals 17 residues. The junction had 7 bases not matched to a gene; V was cut back by 2 bases and J by 1 base. The chain's CDR3 is CASSLTTGIVTNEKLFF. The DNA of the CDR3 is TGTGCCAGCAGCTTAACGACAGGGATAGTAACTAATGAAAAACTGTTTTTT.

V and J are TRBV6-5 and TRBJ2-3; TRBD1 is a possible D gene (6 bases). CDR1 is MNHEY, CDR2 SVGAGI, per germline. The V end was cut by 5 bases, the J end by 0 bases, with 12 bases between. There are 15 residues in the CDR3. The CDR3: CASSPSRGSTDTQYF. CDR3 nucleotide sequence: TGTGCCAGCAGTCCAAGCAGGGGCAGCACAGATACGCAGTATTTT.

The V call is TRBV10-1, the J call TRBJ2-7; unclear D gene. This CDR3 has 14 residues. Germline CDR1 WNHNN, CDR2 SYGVQD (reference sequence). The V end was cut by 4 bases, the J end by 0 bases, with 10 bases between. The CDR3 bases are TGCGCCAGCAGTGTAACACAGAGCTCCTACGAGCAGTACTTC. It encodes CASSVTQSSYEQYF.

This clone was detected only a few times. This chain uses TRBV27 with TRBJ2-7; D may be TRBD2 (5 bases). CDR1 is MNHEY and CDR2 is SMNVEV in the germline V gene (reference sequence). CDR3 size: 14 residues. Trimming left V 6 bases short and J 2 bases short, with 14 bases between. DNA for the CDR3: TGTGCCAGCAGGATGGTAGGAGGCCCCTACGAGCAGTACTTC. Its translation: CASRMVGGPYEQYF.

The chain recombines TRBV30 with TRBJ1-1; a possible D gene is TRBD1 (6 bases). Trimming pared 2 bases from V and 0 bases from J, leaving 19 bases between. Germline V CDR1 and CDR2: GTSNPN, SVGIG (reference sequence). The CDR3 consists of 17 residues. As DNA, the CDR3 is TGTGCCTGGAGTCCCTCGTATACAGGGTGGGTGAACACTGAAGCTTTCTTT. Translating gives CAWSPSYTGWVNTEAFF.

This clone appeared a single time. The chain combines TRBV2 with TRBJ1-2; TRBD1 matches at 7 bases. Per germline, CDR1 SNHLY and CDR2 FYNNEI. The ends lost 7 bases at V and 8 bases at J; junction bases unmatched: 13. The CDR3 sequence is 14 residues long. The CDR3 sequence: CASNLQGFDGGYTF. In DNA form, the CDR3 reads TGTGCCAGCAACCTACAGGGGTTTGATGGAGGCTACACCTTC. The variable domain in full, completed from reference TRBV2 and TRBJ1-2, reads EPEVTQTPSHQVTQMGQEVILRCVPISNHLYFYWYRQILGQKVEFLVSFYNNEISEKSEIFDDQFSVERPDGSNFTLKIRSTKLEDSAMYFCASNLQGFDGGYTFGSGTRLTVV.

V and J are TRBV5-1 and TRBJ2-7; 11 positions agree with TRBD2. CDR3 size: 16 residues. Trimming took 4 bases from V and 0 from J; bases not matched to a gene: 6. From germline, CDR1 is SGHRS and CDR2 YFSETQ. The CDR3 protein is CASSKGLAESSYEQYF. CDR3 nucleotides: TGCGCCAGCAGCAAGGGACTAGCGGAAAGCTCCTACGAGCAGTACTTC. The full variable domain, rest sourced from reference TRBV5-1 and TRBJ2-7, is KAGVTQTPRYLIKTRGQQVTLSCSPISGHRSVSWYQQTPGQGLQFLFEYFSETQRNKGNFPGRFSGRQFSNSRSEMNVSTLELGDSALYLCASSKGLAESSYEQYFGPGTRLTVT.

The chain uses TRBV4-2 and TRBJ1-5, with 7 bases that match TRBD1. Trimming cost V 1 base and J 0 bases; bases outside gene matches: 12. The CDR3 sequence is 19 residues long. The germline V gene has CDR1 LGHNA and CDR2 YNFKEQ. The CDR3 bases are TGTGCCAGCAGCCAAGGGACAGGACCCGGGATCGATAGCAATCAGCCCCAGCATTTT. As protein: CASSQGTGPGIDSNQPQHF.

V gene TRBV4-1 combines with J gene TRBJ2-3; D not certain. This CDR3 is built from 15 residues. The V gene lost 0 bases and the J gene lost 4 bases, with 11 bases spanning the gap. Germline V lookup: CDR1 MGHRA, CDR2 YSYEKL. CDR3 residues: CASSQDRNFADTQYF. The CDR3 bases are TGCGCCAGCAGCCAAGACCGTAATTTCGCAGATACGCAGTATTTT.

This clone has just a few counts. The chain combines TRBV7-9 with TRBJ2-1; 10 positions agree with TRBD1. Looked up from germline, CDR1 is SEHNR and CDR2 is FQNEAQ (reference sequence). V trimming: 11 bases; J trimming: 5 bases; junction bases outside the gene matches: 3. CDR3 length: 12 residues. CDR3 bases: TGTGCCGGGACAGGGGAAGACAATGAGCAGTTCTTC. Its translation: CAGTGEDNEQFF.

J is TRBJ1-1 and V is TRBV4-2, with TRBD1 identical over 8 bases. Germline V gene sequence: CDR1 LGHNA, CDR2 YNFKEQ. The length of the CDR3 is 15 residues. J lost 2 bases, V lost 1 base, and 3 bases had no gene match. CDR3 coding DNA: TGTGCCAGCAGCCAAGGGACAGGGTTCAACACTGAAGCTTTCTTT. Translation gives CASSQGTGFNTEAFF.

This rearrangement joins TRBV18 to TRBJ2-3; TRBD2 agrees at 7 bases. CDR3 length: 16 residues. The V and J ends lost 3 bases and 0 bases, in that order; junction bases with no gene match: 6. The V gene's germline CDR1 is KGHSH and CDR2 LQKENI. CDR3 sequence reads: CASSPLGRPSTDTQYF. DNA of the CDR3: TGTGCCAGCTCACCCCTCGGGAGGCCTAGCACAGATACGCAGTATTTT.

This clone was observed a handful of times. This sample also contains other DNA sequences that code for the same CDR3. This chain connects TRBV7-2 to TRBJ1-2; D remains unclear. Germline CDR1 and CDR2: SGHTA and FQGNSA. The V and J ends lost 1 base and 4 bases respectively, with 4 bases between them. This CDR3 region has 12 residues. The CDR3 reads CASSLDSYGYTF. The CDR3 DNA follows: TGTGCCAGCAGCTTAGATAGCTATGGCTACACCTTC.

The chain recombines TRBV7-2 with TRBJ1-3; unclear D gene. This CDR3 region has 13 residues. Trimming removed 5 bases at V and 4 bases at J, with 9 bases between. The V gene's germline CDR1 is SGHTA and CDR2 FQGNSA. In DNA, the CDR3 is TGTGCCAGCAGCCAGACAAGGGGAAACACCATATATTTT. Encoded protein: CASSQTRGNTIYF.

A few counts support this clone. The chain recombines TRBV4-2 with TRBJ2-7, with 11 bases aligning to TRBD2. J gave up 3 bases and V 3 bases, and 4 bases lay outside the gene matches. Germline V gene lookup returns CDR1 LGHNA and CDR2 YNFKEQ. The length of the CDR3 is 15 residues. The CDR3 region has the DNA TGTGCCAGCAGCCAGCCGGGGACTAGCGGCTACGAGCAGTACTTC. It codes for CASSQPGTSGYEQYF.

This clone was counted between two and nine times. The chain uses TRBV2 and TRBJ2-1; 11 nucleotides align to TRBD1. CDR3 length: 12 amino acids. V lost 11 bases to trimming and J lost 8 bases; unmatched junction nucleotides: 5. The germline V gene has CDR1 SNHLY and CDR2 FYNNEI. CDR3 residues: CAADRGRDEQFF. As DNA, the CDR3 is TGTGCCGCGGACAGGGGGCGAGATGAGCAGTTCTTC.

This clone was seen only a few times. This chain uses TRBV7-9 with TRBJ2-7; TRBD1 aligns across 8 bases. The germline CDR1 and CDR2 sequences are SEHNR and FQNEAQ (reference sequence). Trimming cost V 6 bases and J 3 bases; bases outside gene matches: 7. The CDR3 is made up of 14 amino acids. DNA of the CDR3: TGTGCCAGCAGACAAGGACAGGGCAGCTACGAGCAGTACTTC. Its translation is CASRQGQGSYEQYF.

V and J are TRBV5-4 and TRBJ2-2, with 9 positions matching TRBD2. The V and J ends lost 0 bases and 6 bases, in that order; junction bases with no gene match: 3. The CDR3 loop spans 15 amino acids. Germline CDR1 reads SGHNT; CDR2 reads YYREEE (reference sequence). This CDR3 reads CASSLAGLASGELFF. The CDR3 coding sequence is TGTGCCAGCAGCTTGGCGGGACTAGCTTCCGGGGAGCTGTTTTTT. The complete variable domain, with remaining parts taken from reference TRBV5-4 and TRBJ2-2, reads ETGVTQSPTHLIKTRGQQVTLRCSSQSGHNTVSWYQQALGQGPQFIFQYYREEENGRGNFPPRFSGLQFPNYSSELNVNALELDDSALYLCASSLAGLASGELFFGEGSRLTVL.

The chain is built from TRBV15 and TRBJ1-1; D remains unclear. The germline gives CDR1 LNHNV, CDR2 YYDKDF (reference sequence). Between the trimmed V and J ends, which lost 0 bases and 3 bases, there was a span of 8 bases. The length of the CDR3 is 14 residues. The chain's CDR3 is CATSREFRDTEAFF. As DNA, the CDR3 is TGTGCCACCAGCAGAGAATTCCGGGACACTGAAGCTTTCTTT.